This T cell receptor beta chain was identified in a study of cytomegalovirus exposure and HLA in healthy donors (dated by TCRdb to about 2017). Context from the whole study: A later analysis indicated that the 100 to 150 validation repertoires were generated on the platform also employed for the roughly 650 repertoires of the first cohort. The aim of the study was to test whether cataloging public T cell receptors could identify signatures of past pathogen exposure. Along with the roughly 670-subject first cohort, a separate validation cohort of some 130 different subjects was used. To predict cytomegalovirus infection status, the study brought together high-throughput TCR immunosequencing, statistical association of individual TCRs with disease status, and machine learning. Summary of the overall study and its limitations: In vitro tests confirmed that three of the cytomegalovirus-associated TCR beta chains recognize cytomegalovirus antigens. A later analysis lacked HLA typing for the validation cohort, so it scored co-occurrence in that cohort across all 110 or so repertoires. It was suggested by the authors that the approach could potentially be generalized to other disease states and immunological phenotypes. Of the cluster scores, 90% to 95% were above 0 in a later analysis, which found that TCRs clustered in the first cohort also tended to co-occur in the 120 or so validation repertoires. The study listed 164 TCR beta chains as associated with cytomegalovirus. The classifier was reported to diagnose cytomegalovirus status with high specificity and sensitivity in both the original and validation cohorts. While some public TCRs were present in many individuals, most TCR sequences turned up only very rarely across donors.

At the junction V is shortened by 1 base and J by 10 bases, with 11 bases in between. The CDR3 starts with the cysteine, ends with the phenylalanine, and has 13 residues. Only CDR3 DNA remains: 39 bases, in frame from the first base. Looking up the germline V gene yields CDR1 SGHNT and CDR2 YENEEA. Separate from the approximately 670-subject first cohort, the validation cohort of some 130 subjects was the group to which the donors belonged. This clone has just one count. It lacks a known antigen. No per-base quality is available; no much larger clone lies one base away. Library prep was done by the immunoSEQ multiplex PCR assay. The authors processed their data as follows. A statistical classification framework was built to diagnose cytomegalovirus status from the catalog of TCR beta chain sequences. Sourced from immuneACCESS, this table was stored by TCRdb with only in-frame sequences that have V and J called. A share of the clones is absent; for the studies checked, an unresolved V gene accounts for under half, and the remainder has no known explanation. The V and J calls and the clone size are those of that table, but D and trimming were determined from the DNA. The sample has 60,000 to 65,000 clones on record, about 95% of them singletons. The biggest ten clones account for roughly 1.2% of the sample.

The sequenced sample was PBMCs. The sequence joins TRBV11-3 to TRBJ2-1, and TRBD2 may be the D gene, going by 6 matching bases. This TCR derives from a woman aged 18-35 years in good health and CMV-seronegative. In nucleotides, the sequence is TGTGCCAGCAGCTTAGGTAGCGGAGTGGAGCAGTTCTTC. Translated, this is CASSLGSGVEQFF.